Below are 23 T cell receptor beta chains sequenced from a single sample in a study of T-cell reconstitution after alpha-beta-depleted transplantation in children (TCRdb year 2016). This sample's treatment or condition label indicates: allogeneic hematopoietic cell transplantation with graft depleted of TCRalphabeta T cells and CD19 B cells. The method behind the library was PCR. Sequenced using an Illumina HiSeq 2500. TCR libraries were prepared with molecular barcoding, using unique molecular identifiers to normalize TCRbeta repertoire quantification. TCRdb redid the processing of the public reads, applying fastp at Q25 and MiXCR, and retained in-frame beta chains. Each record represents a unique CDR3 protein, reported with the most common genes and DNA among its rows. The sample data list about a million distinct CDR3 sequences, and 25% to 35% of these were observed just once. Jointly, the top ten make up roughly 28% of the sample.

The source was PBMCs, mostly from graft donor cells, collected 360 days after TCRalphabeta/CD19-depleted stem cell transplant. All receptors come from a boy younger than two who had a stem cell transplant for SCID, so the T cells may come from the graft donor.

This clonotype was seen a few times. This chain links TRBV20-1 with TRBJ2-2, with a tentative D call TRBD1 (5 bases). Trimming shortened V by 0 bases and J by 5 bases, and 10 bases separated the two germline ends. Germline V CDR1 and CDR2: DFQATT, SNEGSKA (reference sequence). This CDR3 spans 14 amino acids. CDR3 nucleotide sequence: TGCAGTGCTAGAGAAAGACAGCGAACCGGGGAGCTGTTTTTT. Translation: CSARERQRTGELFF.

CDR3 sequence (DNA): TGTGCCAGCATCCCTCGGGCTAGCGGGGGGATAGGGTACAATGAGCAGTTCTTC. It encodes CASIPRASGGIGYNEQFF. This chain links TRBV27 with TRBJ2-1, with 11 bases that match TRBD2. The ends lost 7 bases at V and 4 bases at J; junction bases unmatched: 15. From germline, CDR1 is MNHEY and CDR2 SMNVEV (reference sequence). This CDR3 spans 18 amino acids.

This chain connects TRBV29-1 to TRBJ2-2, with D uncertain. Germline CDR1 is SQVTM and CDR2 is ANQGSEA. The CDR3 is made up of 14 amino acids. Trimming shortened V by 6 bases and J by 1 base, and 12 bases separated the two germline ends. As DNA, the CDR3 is TGCAGCGTCGCTGGGCTAGTGAACACCGGGGAGCTGTTTTTT. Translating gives CSVAGLVNTGELFF.

The DNA of the CDR3 is TGTGCCAGCAGATCTGACAGGATAGGTTCACCCCTCCACTTT. Encoded protein: CASRSDRIGSPLHF. The J gene is TRBJ1-6, the V gene TRBV12-3 or TRBV12-4; D may be TRBD1 (6 bases). Trimming stripped 6 bases from V and 9 bases from J, with 15 bases between. The CDR3 runs to 14 residues.

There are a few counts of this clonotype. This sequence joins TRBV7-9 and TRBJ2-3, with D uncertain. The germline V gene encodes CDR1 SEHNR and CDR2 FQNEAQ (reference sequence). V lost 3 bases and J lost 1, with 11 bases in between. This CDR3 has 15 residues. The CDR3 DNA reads TGTGCCAGCAGCTTTGGCGATTTGGGCACAGATACGCAGTATTTT. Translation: CASSFGDLGTDTQYF.

The DNA for the CDR3 is TGTGCCAGCAGCGACGGGACTAGCGGTGAGACCCAGTACTTC. This codes for CASSDGTSGETQYF. The rearrangement links TRBV6-2 or TRBV6-3 to TRBJ2-5, with 11 bases aligning to TRBD2. The V segment lost 6 bases and the J segment 5 bases; nucleotides outside the gene matches: 5. The CDR3 is made up of 14 amino acids. The germline gives CDR1 MNHEY, CDR2 SVGEGT.

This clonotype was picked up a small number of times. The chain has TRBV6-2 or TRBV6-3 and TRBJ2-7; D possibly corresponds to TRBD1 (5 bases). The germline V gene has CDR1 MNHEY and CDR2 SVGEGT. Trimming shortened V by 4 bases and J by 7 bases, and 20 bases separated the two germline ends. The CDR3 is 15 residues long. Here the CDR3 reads CASSFALPGRGEQYF. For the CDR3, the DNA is TGTGCCAGCAGTTTCGCCCTCCCAGGGCGTGGGGAGCAGTACTTC.

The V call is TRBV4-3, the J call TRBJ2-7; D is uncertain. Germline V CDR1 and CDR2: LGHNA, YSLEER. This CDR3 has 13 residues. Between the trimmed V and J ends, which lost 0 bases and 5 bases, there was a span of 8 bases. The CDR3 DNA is TGCGCCAGCAGCCAAGAATTCTTTGACGAGCAGTACTTC. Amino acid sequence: CASSQEFFDEQYF.

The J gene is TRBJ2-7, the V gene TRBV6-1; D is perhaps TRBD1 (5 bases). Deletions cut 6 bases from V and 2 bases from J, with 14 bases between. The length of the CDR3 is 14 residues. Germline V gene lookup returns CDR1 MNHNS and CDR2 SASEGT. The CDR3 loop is CASRDQGAAYEQYF. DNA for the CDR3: TGTGCCAGCAGGGATCAGGGTGCTGCCTACGAGCAGTACTTC.

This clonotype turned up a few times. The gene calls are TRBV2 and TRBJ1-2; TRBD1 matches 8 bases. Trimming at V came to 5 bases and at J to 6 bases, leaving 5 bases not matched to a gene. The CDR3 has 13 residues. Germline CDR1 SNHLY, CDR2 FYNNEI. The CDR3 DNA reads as TGTGCCAGCAGTACTACAGGGGGTAATGGCTACACCTTC. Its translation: CASSTTGGNGYTF.

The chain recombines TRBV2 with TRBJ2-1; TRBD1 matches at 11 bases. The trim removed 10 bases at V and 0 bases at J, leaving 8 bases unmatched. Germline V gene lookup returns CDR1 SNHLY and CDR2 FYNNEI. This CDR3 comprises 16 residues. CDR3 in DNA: TGTGCCACCCAATCCGGGACAGGGGGCTCCTACAATGAGCAGTTCTTC. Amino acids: CATQSGTGGSYNEQFF. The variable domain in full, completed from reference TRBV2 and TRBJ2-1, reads EPEVTQTPSHQVTQMGQEVILRCVPISNHLYFYWYRQILGQKVEFLVSFYNNEISEKSEIFDDQFSVERPDGSNFTLKIRSTKLEDSAMYFCATQSGTGGSYNEQFFGPGTRLTVL.

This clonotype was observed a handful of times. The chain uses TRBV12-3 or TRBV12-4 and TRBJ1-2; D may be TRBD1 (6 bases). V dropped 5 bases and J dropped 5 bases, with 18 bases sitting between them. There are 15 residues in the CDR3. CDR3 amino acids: CASSPRAGTTYGYTF. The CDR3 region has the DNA TGTGCCAGCAGTCCCCGGGCGGGGACAACTTATGGCTACACCTTC.

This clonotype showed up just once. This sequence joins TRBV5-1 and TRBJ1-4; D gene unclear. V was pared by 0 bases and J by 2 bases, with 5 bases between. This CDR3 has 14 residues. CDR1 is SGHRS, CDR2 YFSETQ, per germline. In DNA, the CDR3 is TGCGCCAGCAGCTTGGGTATCACTAATGAAAAACTGTTTTTT. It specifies CASSLGITNEKLFF.

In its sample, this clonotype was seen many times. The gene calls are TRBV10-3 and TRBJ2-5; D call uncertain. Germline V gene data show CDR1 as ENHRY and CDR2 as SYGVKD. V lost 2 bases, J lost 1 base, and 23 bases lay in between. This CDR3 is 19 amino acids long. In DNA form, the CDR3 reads TGTGCCATCAGTGAGGTTGGTTTAGTGAGGCCAAATTTCCAAGAGACCCAGTACTTC. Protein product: CAISEVGLVRPNFQETQYF.

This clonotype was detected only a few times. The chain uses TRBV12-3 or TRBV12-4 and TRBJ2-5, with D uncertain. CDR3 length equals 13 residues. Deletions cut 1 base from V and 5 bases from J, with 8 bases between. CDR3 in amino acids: CASSLDQRETQYF. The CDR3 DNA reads TGTGCCAGCAGTTTAGACCAAAGGGAGACCCAGTACTTC.

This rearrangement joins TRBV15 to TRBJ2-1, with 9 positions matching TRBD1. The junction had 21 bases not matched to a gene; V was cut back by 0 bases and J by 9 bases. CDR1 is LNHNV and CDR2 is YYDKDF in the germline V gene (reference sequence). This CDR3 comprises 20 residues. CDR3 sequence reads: CATSREAGLAGQGIIIEQFF. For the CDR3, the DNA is TGTGCCACCAGCAGAGAAGCGGGGTTAGCAGGACAGGGGATCATCATTGAGCAGTTCTTC.

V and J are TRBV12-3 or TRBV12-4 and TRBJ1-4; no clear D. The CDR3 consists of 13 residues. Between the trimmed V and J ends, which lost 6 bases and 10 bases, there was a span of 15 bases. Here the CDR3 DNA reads TGTGCCAGCAGCGCTGGCGTGGGGATAAAACTGTTTTTT. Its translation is CASSAGVGIKLFF.

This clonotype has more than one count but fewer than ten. CDR3 residues: CASTPSGQVSNEQFF. CDR3 sequence (DNA): TGTGCCAGCACCCCAAGCGGGCAGGTTAGCAATGAGCAGTTCTTC. The rearrangement links TRBV28 to TRBJ2-1; possible D gene TRBD2, 6 bases. The germline CDR1 and CDR2 sequences are MDHEN and SYDVKM. The ends were cut back, 7 bases at V and 6 bases at J, with 19 bases in the middle. CDR3 length equals 15 residues.

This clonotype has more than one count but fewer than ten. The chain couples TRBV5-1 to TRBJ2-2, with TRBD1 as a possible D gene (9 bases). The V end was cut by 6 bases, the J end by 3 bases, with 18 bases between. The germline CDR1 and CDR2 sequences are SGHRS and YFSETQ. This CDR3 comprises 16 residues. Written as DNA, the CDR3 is TGCGCCAGCACCCGGGAGGGACAGGGTCACACCGGGGAGCTGTTTTTT. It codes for CASTREGQGHTGELFF.

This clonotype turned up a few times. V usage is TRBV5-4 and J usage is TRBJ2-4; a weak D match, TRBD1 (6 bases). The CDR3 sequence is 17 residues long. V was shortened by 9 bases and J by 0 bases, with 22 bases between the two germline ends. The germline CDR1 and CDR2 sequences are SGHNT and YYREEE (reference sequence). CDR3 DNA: TGTGCCACCCGTGACAGGACCCAACTCCTAGCCAAAAACATTCAGTACTTC. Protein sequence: CATRDRTQLLAKNIQYF.

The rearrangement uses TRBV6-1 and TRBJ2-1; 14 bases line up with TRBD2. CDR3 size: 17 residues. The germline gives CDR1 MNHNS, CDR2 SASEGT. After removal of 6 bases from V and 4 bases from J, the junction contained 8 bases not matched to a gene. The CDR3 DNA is TGTGCCAGCAGGCCGCGACTAGCGGGGGGGATTTACAATGAGCAGTTCTTC. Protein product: CASRPRLAGGIYNEQFF.

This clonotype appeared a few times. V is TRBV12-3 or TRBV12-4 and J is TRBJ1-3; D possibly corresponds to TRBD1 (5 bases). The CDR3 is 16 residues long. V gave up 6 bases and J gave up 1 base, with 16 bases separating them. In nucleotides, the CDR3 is TGTGCCAGCAGCGCCGCGGGAGGGGTTTCTGGAAACACCATATATTTT. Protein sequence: CASSAAGGVSGNTIYF.

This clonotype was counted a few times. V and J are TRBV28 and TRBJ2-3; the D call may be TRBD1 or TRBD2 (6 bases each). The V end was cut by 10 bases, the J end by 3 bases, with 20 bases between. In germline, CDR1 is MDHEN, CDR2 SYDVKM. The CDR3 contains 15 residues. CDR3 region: CATEENREVTDTQYF. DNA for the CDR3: TGTGCCACCGAAGAAAACAGGGAGGTAACAGATACGCAGTATTTT. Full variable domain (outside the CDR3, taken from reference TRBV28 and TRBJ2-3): DVKVTQSSRYLVKRTGEKVFLECVQDMDHENMFWYRQDPGLGLRLIYFSYDVKMKEKGDIPEGYSVSREKKERFSLILESASTNQTSMYLCATEENREVTDTQYFGPGTRLTVL.